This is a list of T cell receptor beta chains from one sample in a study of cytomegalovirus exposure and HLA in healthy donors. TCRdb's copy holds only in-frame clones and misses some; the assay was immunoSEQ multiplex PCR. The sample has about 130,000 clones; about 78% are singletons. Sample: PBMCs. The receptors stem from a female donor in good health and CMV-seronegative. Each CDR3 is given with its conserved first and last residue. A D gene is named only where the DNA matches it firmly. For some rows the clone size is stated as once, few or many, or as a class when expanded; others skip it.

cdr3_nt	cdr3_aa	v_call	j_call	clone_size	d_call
TGTGCCAGCAGCTCCTGGACTAGCGGGAGCCCCAGAGGACGCTACAATGAGCAGTTCTTC	CASSSWTSGSPRGRYNEQFF	TRBV7-6	TRBJ2-1	.	TRBD2
TGTGCCAGCAGGGACGGGACATCGAGCTCCTACGAGCAGTACTTC	CASRDGTSSSYEQYF	TRBV6-5	TRBJ2-7	once	.
TGTGCCAGCAGTTCACTAGCGGGTGGGTACTACGAGCAGTACTTC	CASSSLAGGYYEQYF	TRBV6-6	TRBJ2-7	.	TRBD2
TGTGCCAGTGAACTAGCGGGAGGATCCCACGAGCAGTACTTC	CASELAGGSHEQYF	TRBV28	TRBJ2-7	few	TRBD2
TGTGCCAGCAGCTTATCAGCGGGAGCCTACAATGAGCAGTTCTTC	CASSLSAGAYNEQFF	TRBV7-2	TRBJ2-1	.	TRBD2
TGCGCCAGCAGCCGCAACCCCCTGGGAGGGAGTCTTGGGAATGAGCAGTTCTTC	CASSRNPLGGSLGNEQFF	TRBV4-1	TRBJ2-1	.	TRBD2
TGTGCCAGCTCACCGTCGACAGGCACCGGGGAGCTGTTTTTT	CASSPSTGTGELFF	TRBV18	TRBJ2-2	.	.
TGTGCCAGCAGCCCACTCGGGACAGGGGAGCACAATGAGCAGTTCTTC	CASSPLGTGEHNEQFF	TRBV5-6	TRBJ2-1	.	TRBD1
TGTGCCAGCAGGCCCCTGAGCGGCCGCTACGAGCAGTACTTC	CASRPLSGRYEQYF	TRBV9	TRBJ2-7	.	.
TGTGCCAGCAGCGACCCGCAGGGTGCCGTAGAGACCCAGTACTTC	CASSDPQGAVETQYF	TRBV5-4	TRBJ2-5	.	.
TGCGCCAGCAGGGTGCCAGGGAACGCTGAAGCTTTCTTT	CASRVPGNAEAFF	TRBV5-1	TRBJ1-1	.	.
TGTGCCAGCTCAGGCCTGGTGGGCCAGCCCCAGCATTTT	CASSGLVGQPQHF	TRBV2	TRBJ1-5	.	.
TGCGCCAGCAGCCAGGAACGGGGGAACTATGGCTACACCTTC	CASSQERGNYGYTF	TRBV4-1	TRBJ1-2	.	.
TGCGCCAGCAGCCCCCAGGGGGCGTACGTAGTGGGGTCCACCGGGGAGCTGTTTTTT	CASSPQGAYVVGSTGELFF	TRBV4-1	TRBJ2-2	.	TRBD1
TGTGCCAGCAGTTTCCCCCTAGCGGGAGGGGAGGCGGAGACCCAGTACTTC	CASSFPLAGGEAETQYF	TRBV28	TRBJ2-5	few	TRBD2
TGTGCCAGCAGGCCAGGGGGTTCCTACGAGCAGTACTTC	CASRPGGSYEQYF	TRBV28	TRBJ2-7	.	TRBD1
TGCGCCAGCAGTGACGGGAGCGGGGGAGGCTACAATGAGCAGTTCTTC	CASSDGSGGGYNEQFF	TRBV10-1	TRBJ2-1	.	TRBD2
TGTGCCAGCAGCTTAATCTCAGGAACTGGCTACACCTTC	CASSLISGTGYTF	TRBV11-1	TRBJ1-2	.	.
TGTGCCAGCAGCCAGCTTTCGACAAAACAGTACTTC	CASSQLSTKQYF	TRBV14	TRBJ2-7	.	.
TGTGCCAGAAGCTTGGTTGCGGGAGGGCCTTTTCCCCACCAGTCCTACGAGCAGTACTTC	CARSLVAGGPFPHQSYEQYF	TRBV5-3	TRBJ2-7	.	TRBD2
TGCGCCAGCAACCCCGGGGGGATAGAGACCCAGTACTTC	CASNPGGIETQYF	TRBV5-1	TRBJ2-5	.	TRBD2
TGTGCCAGCAGCGTAGCTACGCCTCCCACAGATACGCAGTATTTT	CASSVATPPTDTQYF	TRBV9	TRBJ2-3	.	.
TGCGCCAGCAGCCTTGGACCGGGGGAAAAACTGTTTTTT	CASSLGPGEKLFF	TRBV4-1	TRBJ1-4	.	.
TGTGCCAGCAGCTCACGGACAGAAGTCTACGAGCAGTACTTC	CASSSRTEVYEQYF	TRBV7-2	TRBJ2-7	.	.
TGTGCCAGCTCACCTTGGACTAGCGGTTACTCCTACGAGCAGTACTTC	CASSPWTSGYSYEQYF	TRBV18	TRBJ2-7	.	TRBD2
TGTGCCAGCAGCTACGACCCGGGACAGGGGGCTGAAAAACTGTTTTTT	CASSYDPGQGAEKLFF	TRBV7-9	TRBJ1-4	.	TRBD1
TGTGCCAGCTCACTTTCGGGACAGGGCACCTATGGCTACACCTTC	CASSLSGQGTYGYTF	TRBV18	TRBJ1-2	.	TRBD1
TGCGCCAGCAGCTCCACAGGGAGCGAGCAGTACTTC	CASSSTGSEQYF	TRBV5-1	TRBJ2-7	.	.
TGCGCCACCACAGAGGGCAATGAGCAGTTCTTC	CATTEGNEQFF	TRBV5-1	TRBJ2-1	.	.
TGCGCCAGCCACTTACAGGGGGGAAACACCATATATTTT	CASHLQGGNTIYF	TRBV10-1	TRBJ1-3	.	TRBD1
TGCGCCAGCAGCTCCCGGACAGGGTTAGGCTACACCTTC	CASSSRTGLGYTF	TRBV5-1	TRBJ1-2	.	TRBD1
TGTGCCAGCAGTCCCCCCCTTGGGCAGGGGGTGGGGGCAGATACGCAGTATTTT	CASSPPLGQGVGADTQYF	TRBV28	TRBJ2-3	.	TRBD1
TGTGCCTGCAAAATACCGCGCCCTGGAAACACCATATATTTT	CACKIPRPGNTIYF	TRBV30	TRBJ1-3	.	.
TGTGCCTGGACTTTCAACACTGAAGCTTTCTTT	CAWTFNTEAFF	TRBV30	TRBJ1-1	.	.
TGTGCTAGTGGTTTGGGATCAGGGTCAACTAATGAAAAACTGTTTTTT	CASGLGSGSTNEKLFF	TRBV12-5	TRBJ1-4	.	.
TGCGCCAGCAGCTTGGTCGGAGGGAGCTCCTACGAGCAGTACTTC	CASSLVGGSSYEQYF	TRBV5-1	TRBJ2-7	.	.
TGTGCCAGCAGTGGGGAGAGGAGGAGGTCCTATAATTCACCCCTCCACTTT	CASSGERRRSYNSPLHF	TRBV27	TRBJ1-6	once	.
TGTGCCAGCAGTGGAGACAGGGGTCTTGGGAACACTGAAGCTTTCTTT	CASSGDRGLGNTEAFF	TRBV6-1	TRBJ1-1	.	TRBD1
TGTGCCAGCAGTTACCAAGGCGGGACTGAAGAGACCCAGTACTTC	CASSYQGGTEETQYF	TRBV6-6	TRBJ2-5	once	.
TGCGCCAGCAGCTTGGAGCGGTTTTCCGGCTACACCTTC	CASSLERFSGYTF	TRBV5-1	TRBJ1-2	.	.
TGTGCCAGCAGTGCCCCCCGCCCGACATCTTCTAATGAAAAACTGTTTTTT	CASSAPRPTSSNEKLFF	TRBV25-1	TRBJ1-4	.	.
TGTGCCAGCAGCCTTAGACAGGGTCAAGAGACCCAGTACTTC	CASSLRQGQETQYF	TRBV7-9	TRBJ2-5	once	TRBD1
TGTGCCTGGTCGACAGGAACCTACGAGCAGTACTTC	CAWSTGTYEQYF	TRBV30	TRBJ2-7	few	.
TGCGCCAGCAGCTTGGTCGGAGGATCCTACGAGCAGTACTTC	CASSLVGGSYEQYF	TRBV5-1	TRBJ2-7	.	.
TGTGCCAGTTTACAGGGGGGGAGATCCTACGAGCAGTACTTC	CASLQGGRSYEQYF	TRBV23-1	TRBJ2-7	.	.
TGTGCCAGCAGCTCCAACCCGAACAGGGGGCGTATCCACGAGCAGTACTTC	CASSSNPNRGRIHEQYF	TRBV5-6	TRBJ2-7	.	TRBD1